Listed below are T cell receptor beta chains from one sample, sequenced in a study of beta chain features in type 1 diabetes. Generated by immunoSEQ multiplex PCR, the TCRdb table keeps only in-frame clones and is missing some. The sample carries hundreds of thousands of clones, 14% recorded once. The sample taken for sequencing was central memory CD4+ T cells from blood. The source is a man aged 25 to 40 in good health. Both conserved end residues are part of each CDR3. A D gene is named only where the DNA matches it firmly. The size entry is marked missing in some rows and otherwise reads once, few, many or a size class.

clone size: few
V gene: TRBV30
D gene: .
J gene: TRBJ1-3
CDR3 protein: CAWSVTLDTIYF
CDR3 DNA: TGTGCCTGGAGTGTAACCCTGGACACCATATATTTT

clone size: .
V gene: TRBV7-2
D gene: .
J gene: TRBJ1-2
CDR3 protein: CASLVPTPRDGYTF
CDR3 DNA: TGTGCCAGCCTAGTTCCAACCCCGAGGGATGGCTACACCTTC

clone size: few
V gene: TRBV10-3
D gene: .
J gene: TRBJ1-1
CDR3 protein: CATQKDKNTEAFF
CDR3 DNA: TGTGCCACCCAAAAAGACAAGAACACTGAAGCTTTCTTT

clone size: .
V gene: TRBV6-1
D gene: TRBD2
J gene: TRBJ2-1
CDR3 protein: CASSRIAGGPNEQFF
CDR3 DNA: TGTGCCAGCAGTCGGATAGCGGGGGGGCCGAATGAGCAGTTCTTC

clone size: many
V gene: TRBV5-1
D gene: .
J gene: TRBJ2-1
CDR3 protein: CASSVSGLSYNEQFF
CDR3 DNA: TGCGCCAGCAGCGTTAGCGGCCTGTCCTACAATGAGCAGTTCTTC

clone size: few
V gene: TRBV5-4
D gene: .
J gene: TRBJ2-7
CDR3 protein: CASSLWGVPYEQYF
CDR3 DNA: TGTGCCAGCAGCTTGTGGGGGGTCCCCTACGAGCAGTACTTC

clone size: many
V gene: TRBV7-9
D gene: .
J gene: TRBJ2-3
CDR3 protein: CASSQDLDTQYF
CDR3 DNA: TGTGCCAGCAGTCAAGACTTGGATACGCAGTATTTT

clone size: .
V gene: TRBV4-3
D gene: .
J gene: TRBJ1-2
CDR3 protein: CASSQDRLPYGYTF
CDR3 DNA: TGCGCCAGCAGCCAAGATAGGCTTCCCTATGGCTACACCTTC

clone size: few
V gene: TRBV30
D gene: TRBD1
J gene: TRBJ1-2
CDR3 protein: CAWSLPRTGGYGYTF
CDR3 DNA: TGTGCCTGGAGTCTCCCCAGGACAGGGGGCTATGGCTACACCTTC

clone size: once
V gene: TRBV6-5
D gene: TRBD2
J gene: TRBJ2-7
CDR3 protein: CASAKPSGGYEQYF
CDR3 DNA: TGTGCCAGCGCCAAACCTAGCGGGGGTTACGAGCAGTACTTC

clone size: few
V gene: TRBV5-4
D gene: .
J gene: TRBJ2-3
CDR3 protein: CASSPGSRGDTQYF
CDR3 DNA: TGTGCCAGCAGCCCGGGGTCGAGAGGAGATACGCAGTATTTT

clone size: .
V gene: TRBV11-2
D gene: .
J gene: TRBJ1-2
CDR3 protein: CASSLRMAGDGYTF
CDR3 DNA: TGTGCCAGCAGCTTACGTATGGCAGGGGATGGCTACACCTTC

clone size: few
V gene: TRBV7-2
D gene: .
J gene: TRBJ2-3
CDR3 protein: CASSFWRGGTGTQYF
CDR3 DNA: TGTGCCAGCAGCTTTTGGAGGGGCGGCACAGGGACGCAGTATTTT

clone size: few
V gene: TRBV4-3
D gene: TRBD2
J gene: TRBJ2-1
CDR3 protein: CASSLRASGEGEQFF
CDR3 DNA: TGCGCCAGCAGCCTACGCGCGAGCGGGGAGGGGGAGCAGTTCTTC

clone size: few
V gene: TRBV5-1
D gene: .
J gene: TRBJ2-3
CDR3 protein: CASSLEGRGGTDTQYF
CDR3 DNA: TGCGCCAGCAGCTTGGAAGGGCGGGGCGGCACAGATACGCAGTATTTT

clone size: .
V gene: TRBV5-4
D gene: .
J gene: TRBJ2-1
CDR3 protein: CASSWTHRGLNEQFF
CDR3 DNA: TGTGCCAGCAGCTGGACCCACAGAGGGCTCAATGAGCAGTTCTTC

clone size: few
V gene: TRBV5-1
D gene: .
J gene: TRBJ1-2
CDR3 protein: CASSLEGSRGYTF
CDR3 DNA: TGCGCCAGCAGCTTGGAAGGGAGCCGGGGCTACACCTTC

clone size: few
V gene: TRBV4-3
D gene: .
J gene: TRBJ1-2
CDR3 protein: CASSQVVFYGYTF
CDR3 DNA: TGCGCCAGCAGCCAAGTCGTATTTTATGGCTACACCTTC

clone size: .
V gene: TRBV7-2
D gene: .
J gene: TRBJ1-3
CDR3 protein: CASSLVGTGNTIYF
CDR3 DNA: TGTGCCAGCAGCTTAGTGGGAACTGGAAACACCATATATTTT

clone size: .
V gene: TRBV19
D gene: TRBD1
J gene: TRBJ1-2
CDR3 protein: CASRILRTGRANYGYTF
CDR3 DNA: TGTGCCAGCAGAATACTCCGGACAGGGCGAGCTAACTATGGCTACACCTTC

clone size: .
V gene: TRBV4-3
D gene: .
J gene: TRBJ2-1
CDR3 protein: CASSQGGARVSEQFF
CDR3 DNA: TGCGCCAGCAGCCAAGGCGGGGCTAGGGTTTCTGAGCAGTTCTTC

clone size: few
V gene: TRBV6-1
D gene: .
J gene: TRBJ1-1
CDR3 protein: CASSESRRSNTEAFF
CDR3 DNA: TGTGCCAGCAGTGAATCCCGGAGGTCCAACACTGAAGCTTTCTTT